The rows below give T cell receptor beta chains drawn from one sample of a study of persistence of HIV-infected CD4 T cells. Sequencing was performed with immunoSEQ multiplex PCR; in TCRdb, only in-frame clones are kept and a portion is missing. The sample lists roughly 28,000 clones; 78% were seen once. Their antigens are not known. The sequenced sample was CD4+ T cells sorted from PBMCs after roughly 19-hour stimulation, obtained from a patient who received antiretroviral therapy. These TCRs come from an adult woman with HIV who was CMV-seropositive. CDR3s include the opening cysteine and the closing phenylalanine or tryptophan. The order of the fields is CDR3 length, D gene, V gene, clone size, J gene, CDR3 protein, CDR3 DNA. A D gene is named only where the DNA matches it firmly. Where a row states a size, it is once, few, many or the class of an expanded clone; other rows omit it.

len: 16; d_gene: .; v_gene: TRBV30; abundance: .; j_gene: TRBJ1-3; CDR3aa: CAWSLVGSRSGNTIYF; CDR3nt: TGTGCCTGGAGCCTTGTGGGGTCCCGCTCTGGAAACACCATATATTTT
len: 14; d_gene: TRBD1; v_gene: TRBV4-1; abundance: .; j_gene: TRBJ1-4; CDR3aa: CASSRGQGGEKLFF; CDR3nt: TGCGCCAGCAGCCGAGGACAGGGCGGAGAAAAACTGTTTTTT
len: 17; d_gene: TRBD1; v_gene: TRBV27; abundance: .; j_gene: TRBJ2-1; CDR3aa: CASSLRGLRSFYNEQFF; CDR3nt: TGTGCCAGCAGTTTAAGGGGGCTTCGATCATTCTACAATGAGCAGTTCTTC
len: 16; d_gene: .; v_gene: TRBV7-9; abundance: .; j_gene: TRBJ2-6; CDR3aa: CASSLWSGSGANVLTF; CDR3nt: TGTGCCAGCAGCTTATGGTCCGGTTCTGGGGCCAACGTCCTGACTTTC
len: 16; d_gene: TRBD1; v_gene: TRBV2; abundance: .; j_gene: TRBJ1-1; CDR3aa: CASGLRAGGLNTEAFF; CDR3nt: TGTGCCAGCGGGTTGAGGGCAGGGGGCTTGAACACTGAAGCTTTCTTT
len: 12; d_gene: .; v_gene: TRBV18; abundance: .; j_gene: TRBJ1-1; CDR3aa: CASSPGEGEAFF; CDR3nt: TGTGCCAGCTCACCCGGGGAGGGAGAAGCTTTCTTT
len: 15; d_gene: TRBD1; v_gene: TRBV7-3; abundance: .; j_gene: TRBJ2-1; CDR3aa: CASSPPGGGGNEQFF; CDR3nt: TGTGCCAGCAGCCCTCCAGGGGGTGGAGGCAATGAGCAGTTCTTC
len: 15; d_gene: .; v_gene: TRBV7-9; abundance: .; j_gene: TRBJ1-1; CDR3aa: CASSLYAGTNTEAFF; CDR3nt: TGTGCCAGCAGCTTATATGCGGGGACGAACACTGAAGCTTTCTTT
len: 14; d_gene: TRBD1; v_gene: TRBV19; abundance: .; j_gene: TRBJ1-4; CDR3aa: CASSRDRGEEKLFF; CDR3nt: TGTGCCAGTAGTCGGGACAGGGGCGAAGAAAAACTGTTTTTT
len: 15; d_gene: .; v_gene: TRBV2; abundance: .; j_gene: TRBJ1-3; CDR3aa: CASSESTYSGNTIYF; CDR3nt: TGTGCCAGCAGTGAATCGACTTACTCTGGAAACACCATATATTTT
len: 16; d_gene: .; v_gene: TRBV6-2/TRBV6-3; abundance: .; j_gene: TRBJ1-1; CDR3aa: CASSYAGQPGNTEAFF; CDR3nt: TGTGCCAGCAGTTATGCCGGACAGCCGGGGAACACTGAAGCTTTCTTT
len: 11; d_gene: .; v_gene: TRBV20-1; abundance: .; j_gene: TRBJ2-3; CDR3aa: CSARPIDTQYF; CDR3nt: TGCAGTGCTAGACCCATAGATACGCAGTATTTT
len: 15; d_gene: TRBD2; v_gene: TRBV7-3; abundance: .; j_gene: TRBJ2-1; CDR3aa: CASSLRTSEGGEQFF; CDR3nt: TGTGCCAGCAGCTTACGGACTAGCGAAGGGGGTGAGCAGTTCTTC
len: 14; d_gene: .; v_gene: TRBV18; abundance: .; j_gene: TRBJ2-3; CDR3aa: CASSRAPSADTQYF; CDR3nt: TGTGCCAGCTCACGGGCGCCTAGCGCAGATACGCAGTATTTT
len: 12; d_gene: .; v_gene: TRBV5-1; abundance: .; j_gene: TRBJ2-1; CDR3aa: CASSEGSGEQFF; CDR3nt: TGCGCCAGCAGCGAGGGGTCTGGGGAGCAGTTCTTC
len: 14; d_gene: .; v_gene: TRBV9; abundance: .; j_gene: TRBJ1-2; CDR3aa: CASSVLHSRYGYTF; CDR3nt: TGTGCCAGCAGCGTGCTCCACAGCAGGTATGGCTACACCTTC
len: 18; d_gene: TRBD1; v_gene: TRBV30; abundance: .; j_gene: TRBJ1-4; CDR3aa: CAWSDLSPFGTGSEKLFF; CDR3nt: TGTGCCTGGAGTGACCTCTCGCCCTTCGGGACAGGGTCTGAAAAACTGTTTTTT
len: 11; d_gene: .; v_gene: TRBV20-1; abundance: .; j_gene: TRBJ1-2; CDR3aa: CSAEGLSPHTF; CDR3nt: TGCAGTGCTGAAGGACTGTCCCCCCACACCTTC
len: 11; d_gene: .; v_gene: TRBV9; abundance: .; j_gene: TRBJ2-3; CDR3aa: CASSVEDTQYF; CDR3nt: TGTGCCAGCAGCGTAGAGGATACGCAGTATTTT
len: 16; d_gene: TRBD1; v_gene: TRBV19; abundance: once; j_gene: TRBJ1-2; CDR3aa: CASSITWTGGAGGYTF; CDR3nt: TGTGCCAGTAGTATTACATGGACAGGGGGCGCAGGCGGCTACACCTTC
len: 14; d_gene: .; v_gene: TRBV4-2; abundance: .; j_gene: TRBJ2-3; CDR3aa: CASSQRGRTDTQYF; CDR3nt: TGTGCCAGCAGCCAGCGGGGGCGCACAGATACGCAGTATTTT
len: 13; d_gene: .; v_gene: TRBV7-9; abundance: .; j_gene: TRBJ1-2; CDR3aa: CASSSVGSYGYTF; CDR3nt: TGTGCCAGCAGCTCCGTGGGATCCTATGGCTACACCTTC
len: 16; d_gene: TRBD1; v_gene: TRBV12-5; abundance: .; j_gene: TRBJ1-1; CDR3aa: CASGKVTGTGDTEAFF; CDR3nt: TGTGCTAGTGGTAAAGTTACCGGGACAGGGGACACTGAAGCTTTCTTT
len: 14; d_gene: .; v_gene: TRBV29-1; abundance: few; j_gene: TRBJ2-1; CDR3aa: CSVDISGSRNEQFF; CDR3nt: TGCAGCGTTGATATCAGCGGCTCCCGGAATGAGCAGTTCTTC
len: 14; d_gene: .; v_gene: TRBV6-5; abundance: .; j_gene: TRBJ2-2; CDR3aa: CASIFWTNTGELFF; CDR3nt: TGTGCCAGCATTTTCTGGACGAACACCGGGGAGCTGTTTTTT
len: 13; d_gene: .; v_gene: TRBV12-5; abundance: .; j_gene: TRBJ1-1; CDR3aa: CASGPDWMTEAFF; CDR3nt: TGTGCTAGTGGTCCGGATTGGATGACTGAAGCTTTCTTT